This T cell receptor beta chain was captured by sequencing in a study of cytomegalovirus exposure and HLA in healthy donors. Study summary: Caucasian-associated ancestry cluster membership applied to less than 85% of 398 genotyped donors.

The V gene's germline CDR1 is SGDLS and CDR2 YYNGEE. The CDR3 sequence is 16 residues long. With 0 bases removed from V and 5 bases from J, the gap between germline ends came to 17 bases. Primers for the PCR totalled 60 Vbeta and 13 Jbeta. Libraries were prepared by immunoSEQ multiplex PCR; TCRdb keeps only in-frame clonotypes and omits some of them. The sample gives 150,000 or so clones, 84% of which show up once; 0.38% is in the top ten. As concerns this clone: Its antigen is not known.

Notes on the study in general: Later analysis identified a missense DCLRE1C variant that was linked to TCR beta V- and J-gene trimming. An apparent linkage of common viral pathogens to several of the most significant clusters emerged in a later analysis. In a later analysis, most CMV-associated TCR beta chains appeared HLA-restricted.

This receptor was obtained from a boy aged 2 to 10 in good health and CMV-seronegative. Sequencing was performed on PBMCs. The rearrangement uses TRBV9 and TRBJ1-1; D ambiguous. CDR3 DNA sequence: TGTGCCAGCAGCGTAGGACTAGACGGGCGAGGGACTGAAGCTTTCTTT. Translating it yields CASSVGLDGRGTEAFF.